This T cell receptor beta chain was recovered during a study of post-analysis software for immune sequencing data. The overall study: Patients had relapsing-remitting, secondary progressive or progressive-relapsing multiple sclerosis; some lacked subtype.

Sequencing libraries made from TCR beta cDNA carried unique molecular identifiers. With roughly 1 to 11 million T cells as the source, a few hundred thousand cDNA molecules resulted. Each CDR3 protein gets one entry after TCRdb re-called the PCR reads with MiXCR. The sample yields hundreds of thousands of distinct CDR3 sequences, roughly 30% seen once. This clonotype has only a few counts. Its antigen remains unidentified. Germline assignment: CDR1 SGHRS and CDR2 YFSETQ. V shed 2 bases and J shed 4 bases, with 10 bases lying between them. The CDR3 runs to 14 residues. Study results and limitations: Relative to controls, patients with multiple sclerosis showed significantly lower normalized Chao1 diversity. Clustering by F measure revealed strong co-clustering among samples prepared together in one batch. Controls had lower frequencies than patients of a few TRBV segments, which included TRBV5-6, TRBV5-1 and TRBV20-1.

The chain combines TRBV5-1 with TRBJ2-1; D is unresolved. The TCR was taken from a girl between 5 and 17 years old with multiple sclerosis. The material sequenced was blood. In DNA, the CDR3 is TGCGCCAGCAGCTTCGGCAGGTTTTACAATGAGCAGTTCTTC. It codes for CASSFGRFYNEQFF.